Listed here are 22 T cell receptor beta chains from one sample, sequenced in a study of T cell responses to AZD1222 COVID-19 vaccine. Profiling relied on immunoSEQ multiplex PCR, and the TCRdb table lists in-frame clones only, not all of them. The sample contains 90,000 to 100,000 clones, 75% to 90% of which appear only once. The sequencing used peripheral blood, collected 28 days after the second AZD1222 dose. These receptors were obtained from an adult who received the AZD1222 COVID-19 vaccine.

This clone has a handful of counts. The chain combines TRBV6-1 with TRBJ1-6; D is ambiguous. The germline V gene encodes CDR1 MNHNS and CDR2 SASEGT. The length of the CDR3 is 16 residues. Trimming cost V 3 bases and J 7 bases, with 16 bases left between them. CDR3 loop: CASSDILGLGNSPLHF. The CDR3, as DNA: TGTGCCAGCAGTGACATTTTGGGGTTGGGCAATTCACCCCTCCACTTT.

This clone has just one count. The chain has TRBV6-5 and TRBJ1-6; weak D call: TRBD1 (5 bases). The V and J ends lost 7 bases and 10 bases respectively, with 11 bases between them. CDR1 is MNHEY and CDR2 is SVGAGI in the germline V gene. CDR3 length: 12 residues. The CDR3 loop reads CASTAGSSPLHF. CDR3 in DNA: TGTGCCAGCACCGCAGGGAGCTCACCCCTCCACTTT.

The chain has TRBV11-3 and TRBJ1-1; D not certain. V gave up 2 bases and J gave up 3 bases, with 7 bases separating them. Germline-derived CDR1 and CDR2 are SGHNT and YENEEA. This CDR3 is built from 13 residues. The CDR3: CASSLSVDTEAFF. DNA of the CDR3: TGTGCCAGCAGCTTATCGGTGGACACTGAAGCTTTCTTT.

J is TRBJ2-7 and V is TRBV6-5; TRBD1 aligns across 8 bases. The CDR3 extends over 12 amino acids. Germline lookup yields CDR1 MNHEY and CDR2 SVGAGI. Trimming took 5 bases from V and 6 from J; bases not matched to a gene: 3. The CDR3, as DNA: TGTGCCAGCAGTCTAGACAGGGGCGAGCAGTACTTC. Amino acid sequence: CASSLDRGEQYF.

This chain uses TRBV29-1 with TRBJ2-7; 7 nucleotides line up with TRBD2. Germline CDR1 and CDR2: SQVTM and ANQGSEA. Losses at the gene ends were 1 base for V and 2 bases for J; bases not matched to a gene: 11. This CDR3 is built from 16 residues. CDR3 residues: CSVEVPRASGAYEQYF. In DNA form, the CDR3 reads TGCAGCGTTGAAGTGCCCAGGGCTAGCGGAGCCTACGAGCAGTACTTC.

This clone has more than one count but fewer than ten. The chain is built from TRBV7-3 and TRBJ1-2, with a tentative D call TRBD1 (6 bases). V was shortened by 2 bases and J by 3 bases, with 16 bases between the two germline ends. Germline V gene data show CDR1 as SGHTA and CDR2 as FQGTGA. The CDR3 loop spans 16 amino acids. The CDR3, as DNA: TGTGCCAGCAGCTTAGGGGGCCCATTGGCGGACTATGGCTACACCTTC. Residues: CASSLGGPLADYGYTF.

This sequence joins TRBV7-2 and TRBJ2-3; TRBD2 agrees at 7 bases. The CDR3 totals 16 residues. CDR1 and CDR2 from the germline V gene are SGHTA and FQGNSA. J gave up 2 bases and V 4 bases, and 9 bases lay outside the gene matches. The DNA of the CDR3 is TGTGCCAGCAGCTATACTAGGACTAGTCCCACAGATACGCAGTATTTT. Translated, it gives CASSYTRTSPTDTQYF.

In DNA, the CDR3 is TGCGCCAGCAGCCAGGGACTAGCGAACAACAATGAGCAGTTCTTC. Its protein is CASSQGLANNNEQFF. The chain links TRBV4-3 to TRBJ2-1, with 10 bases lining up with TRBD2. V shed 3 bases, J shed 5 bases, and the junction held 4 bases outside the gene matches. This CDR3 has 15 amino acids. Germline loops: CDR1 LGHNA, CDR2 YSLEER.

CDR3 sequence reads: CASSPRAATNEKLFF. The DNA for the CDR3 is TGTGCCAGCAGCCCCAGGGCAGCAACTAATGAAAAACTGTTTTTT. The V call is TRBV7-9, the J call TRBJ1-4, with D maybe TRBD1 (5 bases). Germline V gives CDR1 SEHNR, CDR2 FQNEAQ (reference sequence). V was clipped by 5 bases and J by 0 bases, with 10 bases between them. The CDR3 is 15 amino acids.

This clone was recorded only once. This chain links TRBV7-2 with TRBJ2-5; TRBD2 matches 8 bases. Germline lookup yields CDR1 SGHTA and CDR2 FQGNSA. The CDR3 loop spans 14 amino acids. V shed 7 bases and J 4 bases; nucleotides not matched to a gene: 8. CDR3 nucleotide sequence: TGTGCCAGCACGGGAGGGGGGCTACGAGAGACCCAGTACTTC. It encodes CASTGGGLRETQYF. The full variable domain, completed using reference TRBV7-2 and TRBJ2-5, is GAGVSQSPSNKVTEKGKDVELRCDPISGHTALYWYRQSLGQGLEFLIYFQGNSAPDKSGLPSDRFSAERTGGSVSTLTIQRTQQEDSAVYLCASTGGGLRETQYFGPGTRLLVL.

V gene TRBV7-9 combines with J gene TRBJ2-7; D possibly uses TRBD1 or TRBD2 (5 bases each). The germline V and J ends were trimmed by 4 bases and 1 base, with 14 bases remaining between them. CDR1 is SEHNR and CDR2 is FQNEAQ in the germline V gene (reference sequence). The CDR3 runs 15 residues. CDR3 coding DNA: TGTGCCAGCAGCTCATTAAGGGACCGTTCCTACGAGCAGTACTTC. Translated: CASSSLRDRSYEQYF.

J is TRBJ1-2 and V is TRBV6-1; D unclear. The CDR3 runs to 15 residues. V was shortened by 0 bases and J by 8 bases, with 16 bases between the two germline ends. CDR1 is MNHNS and CDR2 is SASEGT in the germline V gene. The CDR3 DNA sequence: TGTGCCAGCAGTGAAGCGTATGTCAGGAGCTACGGCTACACCTTC. It is translated as CASSEAYVRSYGYTF.

The chain is built from TRBV10-3 and TRBJ2-5; D unresolved. The CDR3 sequence is 16 residues long. Per germline, CDR1 ENHRY and CDR2 SYGVKD. The ends were cut back, 0 bases at V and 2 bases at J, with 13 bases in the middle. The DNA of the CDR3 is TGTGCCATCAGTGAGTCAAAGCGTATGCCTCAAGAGACCCAGTACTTC. This gives the protein CAISESKRMPQETQYF.

The chain recombines TRBV5-1 with TRBJ1-2; D perhaps matches TRBD1 (6 bases). Trimming cost V 4 bases and J 0 bases, with 13 bases left between them. This CDR3 has 15 residues. Germline V gene data show CDR1 as SGHRS and CDR2 as YFSETQ. Here the CDR3 reads CASSALGGPNYGYTF. DNA for the CDR3: TGCGCCAGCAGCGCCCTCGGGGGCCCTAACTATGGCTACACCTTC.

This chain uses TRBV11-2 with TRBJ2-1, with a tentative D call TRBD1 (5 bases). The CDR3 is made up of 14 amino acids. V lost 2 bases, J lost 9 bases, and 14 bases lay in between. CDR1 is SGHAT, CDR2 FQNNGV, per germline. This chain's CDR3 is CASSLKSVGVEQFF. CDR3 nucleotide sequence: TGTGCCAGCAGCTTAAAGTCGGTAGGGGTTGAGCAGTTCTTC.

This sequence joins TRBV7-3 and TRBJ2-1; perhaps TRBD2 as D (5 bases). Trimming shortened V by 5 bases and J by 3 bases, and 8 bases separated the two germline ends. The CDR3 covers 13 residues. The germline CDR1 and CDR2 sequences are SGHTA and FQGTGA. Written as DNA, the CDR3 is TGTGCCAGCAGCCCTCGGGGCTACAATGAGCAGTTCTTC. Its translation is CASSPRGYNEQFF.

V is TRBV19 and J is TRBJ1-1; D is perhaps TRBD1 (6 bases). CDR1 and CDR2 from the germline V gene are LNHDA and SQIVND (reference sequence). The germline V and J ends were trimmed by 6 bases and 0 bases, with 11 bases remaining between them. The CDR3 extends over 14 amino acids. Here the CDR3 DNA reads TGTGCCAGTAGGCAGACAGGACTGAACACTGAAGCTTTCTTT. Amino acid sequence: CASRQTGLNTEAFF.

This clone was observed once. The CDR3 coding sequence is TGCAGCGTTGTTCAGGGGAATGGGCCCCAGCATTTT. Translated: CSVVQGNGPQHF. J is TRBJ1-5 and V is TRBV29-1; possibly TRBD1 for D (6 bases). This CDR3 region has 12 residues. Germline V lookup: CDR1 SQVTM, CDR2 ANQGSEA. V lost 4 bases to trimming and J lost 9 bases, with 13 bases between them.

This clone was seen only a few times. The rearrangement links TRBV7-8 to TRBJ2-1, with 12 bases aligning to TRBD2. This CDR3 has 18 residues. V trimming: 4 bases; J trimming: 2 bases; junction bases outside the gene matches: 9. Germline CDR1 SGHVS, CDR2 FQNEAQ. CDR3 DNA sequence: TGTGCCAGCAGCTGGCCGGTCGCTAGCGGGAGGGCCTACAATGAGCAGTTCTTC. Protein: CASSWPVASGRAYNEQFF.

This clone was observed once. The V call is TRBV7-8, the J call TRBJ2-2; weak D call: TRBD2 (6 bases). V lost 6 bases and J 0 bases, leaving 11 bases between the germline ends. The length of the CDR3 is 15 residues. Germline CDR1 SGHVS, CDR2 FQNEAQ. The CDR3 sequence: CASSFRLANTGELFF. CDR3 sequence (DNA): TGTGCCAGCAGTTTCAGACTAGCGAACACCGGGGAGCTGTTTTTT.

This clone was detected only once. The chain links TRBV10-3 to TRBJ1-6; 10 positions match TRBD1. The CDR3 spans 15 residues. Trimming cost V 10 bases and J 10 bases; bases outside gene matches: 13. Per the germline V gene, CDR1 is ENHRY and CDR2 is SYGVKD. CDR3 in amino acids: CATSHPGQGRSPLHF. The CDR3 nucleotides read TGTGCCACCTCACACCCGGGACAGGGGAGATCACCCCTCCACTTT.

The J gene is TRBJ2-3, the V gene TRBV29-1, with no clear D. Germline values: CDR1 SQVTM, CDR2 ANQGSEA. The CDR3 sequence is 12 residues long. V was clipped by 4 bases and J by 1 base, with 6 bases between them. Here the CDR3 DNA reads TGCAGCGTTGGCGGCGGCACAGATACGCAGTATTTT. This gives the protein CSVGGGTDTQYF.